A selection of T cell receptor beta chains follows, all from one sample in a study of tumor-infiltrating lymphocytes in primary liver carcinoma. Each CDR3 protein gets one entry after TCRdb re-called the multiplex PCR reads with MiXCR. This sample has tens of thousands of distinct CDR3 sequences, with around 70% found just once. Specimen: liver tumor tissue from sampling region 1. The receptor source for this set is a middle-aged man with primary liver carcinoma and hepatitis B virus infection. Each CDR3 is given with its conserved first and last residue. D genes are given only for firm matches. Clone size appears in some rows only: once, few, many, or a class for an expanded clone.

.	.	TRBV2	TRBJ1-5	TGTGTCAGCAGTGAAGTGTATAGCAATCAGCCCCAGCATTTT	CVSSEVYSNQPQHF
.	many	TRBV12-3/TRBV12-4	TRBJ1-5	TGTGCCAGCAGACCCCAGGTGTCGGGGCCCCAGCATTTT	CASRPQVSGPQHF
.	.	TRBV10-2	TRBJ2-3	TGCGCCAACAGCCAGGGATTCGAACTAGCCCAGTATTTT	CANSQGFELAQYF
TRBD2	.	TRBV11-2	TRBJ2-2	TGTGCGAGCAGCTTAGTGGCGCCAGCGGGAACCGGGAAGCTGTTTTTT	CASSLVAPAGTGKLFF
TRBD2	.	TRBV10-3	TRBJ2-2	TGTGCCATCGGGGCTAGCGGTCCGAACACCGGGGAGCTGTTTTTT	CAIGASGPNTGELFF
TRBD1	.	TRBV10-2	TRBJ1-2	TGCGTCGGCAGGACAGGGGGCGCTTATGGCTACACCTTC	CVGRTGGAYGYTF
TRBD2	.	TRBV6-2/TRBV6-3	TRBJ2-1	TGTCCCAGCAGTTACATTCCGGGACTAGCGGGAGGGCCGGGCAATGAGCAGTTCTTC	CPSSYIPGLAGGPGNEQFF
.	.	TRBV12-3/TRBV12-4	TRBJ2-2	TGTACCAGCACCGTTGAAGCGGGCACCGGGGAGCTGTTTTTT	CTSTVEAGTGELFF
TRBD1	.	TRBV4-1	TRBJ2-3	TGCACCAGCAGTCCAACAGGGGACACAGATACGCAGTATTTT	CTSSPTGDTDTQYF
.	many	TRBV12-3/TRBV12-4	TRBJ2-6	TGTGCCAGCAGTAAAGGGACCCAGCTTTCTGGGGCCAACGTCCTGACTTTC	CASSKGTQLSGANVLTF
.	.	TRBV12-3/TRBV12-4	TRBJ1-1	TGTGACAGCAGATTCTCCGGGGAGAACACTGAAGCTTTCTTT	CDSRFSGENTEAFF
TRBD1	.	TRBV5-4	TRBJ2-7	TGTGTCAGCAGCTCGGGACAGGCGCGCACCTACGAGCAATACTTC	CVSSSGQARTYEQYF
.	many	TRBV2	TRBJ2-4	TGTGCCAGCAGTGAATGGGTGGACATTCAGTACTTC	CASSEWVDIQYF
.	.	TRBV29-1	TRBJ2-7	TGCAGTGCAGGACTTGATTACGAGCAGTACTTC	CSAGLDYEQYF
TRBD1	.	TRBV20-1	TRBJ1-5	TGCAACCGGACAGGGGCATATAGCAATCAGCCCCAGCATTTT	CNRTGAYSNQPQHF
TRBD2	.	TRBV18	TRBJ2-7	TGTACCAGCTCACCACGGGCGGGAGGGAGCTCCTACGAGCAATACTTC	CTSSPRAGGSSYEQYF
.	.	TRBV10-3	TRBJ2-7	TGTGCCAACAGTGAAGGGGAGCAACCGCCCTACGAGCAGTGCTTC	CANSEGEQPPYEQCF
TRBD1	few	TRBV11-2	TRBJ2-7	TGTGCCTGCAGCTGGACAGGGGATAGGGAGCAGTATTTC	CACSWTGDREQYF
TRBD2	.	TRBV6-2/TRBV6-3	TRBJ2-1	TGTACCAGCAGTTACTCGGGACTAGCGGGGGTCTACAATGAACAGTTCTTC	CTSSYSGLAGVYNEQFF
TRBD2	.	TRBV20-1	TRBJ2-5	TGCAGTGTCCGGGGGGGGGAAGAGACCCAGTACTTC	CSVRGGEETQYF
TRBD2	many	TRBV11-1	TRBJ2-1	TGTGCCAGCAGCTCCAGGGAGGGCAATGAGCAGTTCTTC	CASSSREGNEQFF
.	.	TRBV4-2	TRBJ2-7	TGTGCCGGCAGCCAAGATCTCTGGAGTACCTACGAGCAGTACTTC	CAGSQDLWSTYEQYF
TRBD1	many	TRBV30	TRBJ1-1	TGTGCCTGCCGACAGGGGGGCACTGAAGCTTTCTTT	CACRQGGTEAFF
.	.	TRBV12-3/TRBV12-4	TRBJ2-3	TGTGCCAGTAGTTTCGGACTAGCTGGGACAGATATGCAGTATTTT	CASSFGLAGTDMQYF
.	few	TRBV14	TRBJ2-7	TGTGGCAGCAGAATGGGAGGACTCCTGGAGCAGTACTTC	CGSRMGGLLEQYF
TRBD2	once	TRBV12-3/TRBV12-4	TRBJ2-7	TGTGCCAGCAGTTTAGCGGGAGGGCCTACAGGATATGAGCAGTACTTC	CASSLAGGPTGYEQYF
TRBD2	many	TRBV10-2	TRBJ2-1	TGCGCCAGCAGTGAGCCGGGACTAGCTTACGAGCAGTTCTTC	CASSEPGLAYEQFF
.	.	TRBV28	TRBJ2-2	TGTGCCAGCAGTCCGACAGGGCGAACCGGGGGGCTGTTTTTT	CASSPTGRTGGLFF
.	.	TRBV20-1	TRBJ2-4	TGCAGTGTCCATGGGGCCGCCCAAAACATTCAGTACTTC	CSVHGAAQNIQYF
TRBD1	.	TRBV6-1	TRBJ2-1	TGTGCCAGCAGTGTCCCGAGACAGGGGGCGTACAGTGAGCAGTTATTC	CASSVPRQGAYSEQLF
.	.	TRBV6-5	TRBJ2-1	TGTGCCGACAGTTATAGCGGCGGTCTGGCGGCATATGAGCAGTTCTTC	CADSYSGGLAAYEQFF
.	many	TRBV7-9	TRBJ2-7	TGTGCCAGCAGCTTAGACTCAGACTACGAGCAGTACTTC	CASSLDSDYEQYF
.	many	TRBV28	TRBJ2-5	TGTGCCAGCAGCCCCGGGGGAAAGGAACGAAAGACCCAGTACTTC	CASSPGGKERKTQYF
.	few	TRBV6-5	TRBJ2-3	TGTGTCAGCAGTTCCCAGGCTCCAGATACGCAGTATTTC	CVSSSQAPDTQYF
TRBD1	.	TRBV29-1	TRBJ2-3	TGCAGCGTTGAATGGGGACAGGGGCAAGAGGCCCAGTATTTT	CSVEWGQGQEAQYF
.	.	TRBV14	TRBJ2-1	TGTACCAGTAGCCAAGGTCTTAGGTCCTACAATGAGCAGTTCTTC	CTSSQGLRSYNEQFF